This T cell receptor beta chain was recorded in a study of human T cells and chemical hapten exposure. Study at large: Patients were given diphenylcyclopropenone on the scalp weekly across the approximately 24-week study.

Unmatched junction bases numbered 12, after V lost 5 bases and J lost 0 bases. CDR1 and CDR2 from the germline V gene are DFQATT and SNEGSKA (reference sequence). CDR3 length: 17 residues. Whole-study results and caveats: The presence of alopecia in the donors means their immune response may differ from healthy people's.

As regards this clonotype: Its antigen is currently unknown.

Within the library, unique molecular identifiers were attached to each individual cDNA molecule. MiXCR was run by TCRdb on the RACE reads, yielding one entry per CDR3 protein. In the table there are 300,000 to 450,000 distinct CDR3 sequences, 4.5% to 6% of which are singletons. Time point denoted: pre-sensitization, week 0. The treatment was: therapeutic diphenylcyclopropenone sensitization with weekly scalp DPC. Unfractionated whole blood was the source from which total RNA was extracted. V is TRBV20-1 and J is TRBJ1-2; 10 bases line up with TRBD1. The source is a woman between 45 and 65 years old with alopecia areata. Some clones in this sample may be carry-over from other donors' samples. The sequencing used whole blood, collected in connection with sensitization to the hapten diphenylcyclopropenone (DPC). The CDR3 is CSALYRDRGEPNYGYTF. The CDR3 DNA is TGCAGTGCTCTTTACCGGGACAGGGGAGAACCTAACTATGGCTACACCTTC.